The entry below describes one T cell receptor beta chain. The antigen remains undetermined. This sample stems from a study of cytomegalovirus exposure and HLA in healthy donors. General study results and limits: Presence/absence analyses assumed roughly uniform sequencing depth across donors, which may not hold. Sequencing likely produced, as an artifact, a cluster of highly shared sequence variants.

V lost 2 bases and J lost 4, with 5 bases in between. The CDR3 runs 12 residues. CDR1 MNHEY and CDR2 SVGAGI come from the germline V gene. The PCR contained 60 Vbeta and 13 Jbeta primers. This table comes from immunoSEQ multiplex PCR, and its TCRdb copy is limited to in-frame clones, with some not included. Of about 100,000 clones listed, roughly 80% are singletons. The chain carries TRBV6-5 and TRBJ2-5; D is unclear. The sample was PBMCs. The origin of this receptor is a middle-aged man in good health and CMV-seropositive. The CDR3 DNA follows: TGTGCCAGCAGTTACACGGGAGAGACCCAGTACTTC. Its translation is CASSYTGETQYF.